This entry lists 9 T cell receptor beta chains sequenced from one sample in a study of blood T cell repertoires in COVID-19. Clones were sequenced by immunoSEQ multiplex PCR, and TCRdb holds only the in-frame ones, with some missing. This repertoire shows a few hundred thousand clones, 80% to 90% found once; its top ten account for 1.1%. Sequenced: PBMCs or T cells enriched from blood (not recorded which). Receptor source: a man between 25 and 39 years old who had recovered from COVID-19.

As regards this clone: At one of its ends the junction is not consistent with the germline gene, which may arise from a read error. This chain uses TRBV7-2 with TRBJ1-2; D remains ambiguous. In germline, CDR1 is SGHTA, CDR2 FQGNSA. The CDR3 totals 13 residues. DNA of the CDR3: TGTGCCAGCAGTTTAGCTTCTTCCTATGGCTACACCTTC. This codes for CASSLASSYGYTF.

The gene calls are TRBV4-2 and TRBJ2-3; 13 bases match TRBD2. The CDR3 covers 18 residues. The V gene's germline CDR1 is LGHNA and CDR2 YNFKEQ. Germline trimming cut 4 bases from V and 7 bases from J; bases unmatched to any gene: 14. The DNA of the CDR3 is TGTGCCAGCAGCCCCCGGACTAGCGGGAGTCAGTCTGCAAATACGCAGTATTTT. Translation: CASSPRTSGSQSANTQYF.

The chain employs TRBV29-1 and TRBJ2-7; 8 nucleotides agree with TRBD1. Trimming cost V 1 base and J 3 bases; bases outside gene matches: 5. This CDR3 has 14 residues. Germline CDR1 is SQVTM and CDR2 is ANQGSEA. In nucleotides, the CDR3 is TGCAGCGTTGAAGTTGCAGGGGGCCTCTACGAGCAGTACTTC. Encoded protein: CSVEVAGGLYEQYF.

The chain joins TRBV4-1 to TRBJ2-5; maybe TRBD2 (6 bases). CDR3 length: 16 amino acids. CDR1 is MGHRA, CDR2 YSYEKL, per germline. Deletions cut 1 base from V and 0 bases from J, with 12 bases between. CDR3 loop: CASSQVSPSDQETQYF. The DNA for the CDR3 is TGCGCCAGCAGCCAAGTCTCGCCTAGCGACCAAGAGACCCAGTACTTC.

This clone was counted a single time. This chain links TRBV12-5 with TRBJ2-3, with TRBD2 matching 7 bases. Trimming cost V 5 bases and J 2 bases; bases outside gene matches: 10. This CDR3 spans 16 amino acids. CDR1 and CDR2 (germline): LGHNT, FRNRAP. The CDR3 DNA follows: TGTGCTAGTGGTCTAGCTAGCGGCACCTACACAGATACGCAGTATTTT. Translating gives CASGLASGTYTDTQYF.

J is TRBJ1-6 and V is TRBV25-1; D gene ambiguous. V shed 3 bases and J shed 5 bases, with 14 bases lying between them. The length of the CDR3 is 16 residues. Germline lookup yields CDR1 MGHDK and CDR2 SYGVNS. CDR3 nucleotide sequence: TGTGCCAGCAGTGATATGTCCTCGGGTAATAATTCACCCCTCCACTTT. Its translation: CASSDMSSGNNSPLHF.

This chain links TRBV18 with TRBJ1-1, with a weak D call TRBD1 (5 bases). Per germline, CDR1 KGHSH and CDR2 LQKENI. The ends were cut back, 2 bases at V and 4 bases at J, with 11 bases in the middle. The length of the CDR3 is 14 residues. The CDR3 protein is CASSPGGAGTEAFF. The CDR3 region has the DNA TGTGCCAGCTCACCAGGAGGGGCGGGCACTGAAGCTTTCTTT.

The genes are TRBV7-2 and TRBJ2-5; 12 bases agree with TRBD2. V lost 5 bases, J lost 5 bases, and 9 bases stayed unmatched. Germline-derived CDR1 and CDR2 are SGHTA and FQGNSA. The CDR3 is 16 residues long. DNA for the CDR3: TGTGCCAGCAGCACTCTAGCGGGAGGGGGGGCGGAGACCCAGTACTTC. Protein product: CASSTLAGGGAETQYF.

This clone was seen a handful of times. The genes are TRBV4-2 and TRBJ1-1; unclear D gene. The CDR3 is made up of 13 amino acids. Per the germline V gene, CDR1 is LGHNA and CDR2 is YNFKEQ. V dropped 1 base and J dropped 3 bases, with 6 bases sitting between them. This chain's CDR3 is CASSQVQDTEAFF. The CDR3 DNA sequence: TGTGCCAGCAGCCAAGTCCAGGACACTGAAGCTTTCTTT.